Shown below are 14 T cell receptor beta chains from a single sample sequenced in a study of OX40 agonist ivuxolimab in advanced cancers. Method: immunoSEQ multiplex PCR; TCRdb's copy keeps in-frame clones and lacks some. The sample has about 31,000 clones; more than 85% are singletons. Sequencing used CD4+ or CD8+ T cells sorted from blood, obtained in a trial of the OX40 agonist ivuxolimab. These receptors all come from an adult with an advanced solid tumor such as melanoma, head and neck, liver or kidney cancer.

The J gene is TRBJ1-1, the V gene TRBV28, with D unresolved. Germline CDR1 reads MDHEN; CDR2 reads SYDVKM. The length of the CDR3 is 12 residues. Trimming took 4 bases from V and 1 from J, leaving 4 bases between them. CDR3 sequence (DNA): TGTGCCAGCAGTTCAGAGAACACTGAAGCTTTCTTT. Its protein is CASSSENTEAFF.

The V and J genes are TRBV11-2 and TRBJ1-3; TRBD1 agrees at 7 bases. The V gene end was trimmed by 4 bases and the J gene end by 2 bases; junction bases not matched to a gene: 11. There are 17 residues in the CDR3. Germline CDR1 SGHAT, CDR2 FQNNGV. For the CDR3, the DNA is TGTGCCAGCAGCTCGTATCGCATCGGGACAGCTGGAAACACCATATATTTT. Its protein product is CASSSYRIGTAGNTIYF. Filled out from reference TRBV11-2 and TRBJ1-3, the complete variable domain reads EAGVAQSPRYKIIEKRQSVAFWCNPISGHATLYWYQQILGQGPKLLIQFQNNGVVDDSQLPKDRFSAERLKGVDSTLKIQPAKLEDSAVYLCASSSYRIGTAGNTIYFGEGSWLTVV.

A single count supports this clone. The chain couples TRBV7-9 to TRBJ1-5; 7 nucleotides agree with TRBD1. The CDR3 has 15 residues. From germline, CDR1 is SEHNR and CDR2 FQNEAQ (reference sequence). J gave up 2 bases and V 5 bases, and 6 bases lay outside the gene matches. CDR3 amino acids: CASSQGGLGNQPQHF. The DNA for the CDR3 is TGTGCCAGCAGCCAGGGGGGGCTGGGCAATCAGCCCCAGCATTTT.

The genes are TRBV5-4 and TRBJ1-6; no firm D call. Germline CDR1 SGHNT, CDR2 YYREEE (reference sequence). The CDR3 covers 16 residues. The ends were cut back, 2 bases at V and 7 bases at J, with 16 bases in the middle. The CDR3 nucleotides read TGTGCCAGCAGCTTTTATCAGGCATTGGGGAATTCACCCCTCCACTTT. Protein product: CASSFYQALGNSPLHF.

This clone was picked up one time. The chain uses TRBV27 and TRBJ2-6, with a tentative D call TRBD1 (5 bases). The CDR3 is 17 residues long. CDR1 MNHEY and CDR2 SMNVEV come from the germline V gene (reference sequence). Trimming pared 0 bases from V and 2 bases from J, leaving 11 bases between. CDR3 bases: TGTGCCAGCAGTTTATCTACAGGAATGGCTGGGGCCAACGTCCTGACTTTC. The encoded protein is CASSLSTGMAGANVLTF.

The V call is TRBV12-5, the J call TRBJ2-2, with TRBD2 matching 8 bases. J gave up 1 base and V 4 bases, and 14 bases lay outside the gene matches. Germline V gene data show CDR1 as LGHNT and CDR2 as FRNRAP. The CDR3 has 19 amino acids. The CDR3: CASGSDRAGGFLNTGELFF. The DNA for the CDR3 is TGTGCTAGTGGTTCCGACCGCGCGGGGGGCTTTCTGAACACCGGGGAGCTGTTTTTT.

Only one count was recorded for this clone. The CDR3 protein is CASSLVQGASEQYF. The CDR3 nucleotides are TGTGCCAGCAGCTTAGTCCAGGGGGCTAGCGAGCAGTACTTC. The chain couples TRBV7-9 to TRBJ2-7, with 8 bases identical to TRBD1. This CDR3 is built from 14 residues. The germline CDR1 and CDR2 sequences are SEHNR and FQNEAQ (reference sequence). V lost 1 base and J lost 6; bases outside the gene matches: 5.

Notes on this clone: The sample carries other DNA sequences with the same CDR3. The chain employs TRBV7-3 and TRBJ1-1; the D gene is possibly TRBD1 (5 bases). This CDR3 spans 14 amino acids. Germline loops: CDR1 SGHTA, CDR2 FQGTGA. V was pared by 2 bases and J by 0 bases, with 7 bases between. The DNA of the CDR3 is TGTGCCAGCAGCTTAGGGGGTATGAACACTGAAGCTTTCTTT. It is translated as CASSLGGMNTEAFF. The variable domain in full, completed from reference TRBV7-3 and TRBJ1-1, reads GAGVSQTPSNKVTEKGKYVELRCDPISGHTALYWYRQSLGQGPEFLIYFQGTGAADDSGLPNDRFFAVRPEGSVSTLKIQRTERGDSAVYLCASSLGGMNTEAFFGQGTRLTVV.

This chain uses TRBV10-2 with TRBJ2-2; 8 bases map to TRBD2. The CDR3 consists of 13 residues. Germline trimming cut 8 bases from V and 7 bases from J; bases unmatched to any gene: 6. Germline V gives CDR1 WSHSY, CDR2 SAAADI. This CDR3 is CASLTSVGGELFF. CDR3 coding DNA: TGCGCCAGCTTGACTAGCGTTGGCGGGGAGCTGTTTTTT.

The chain is built from TRBV7-9 and TRBJ2-1; D unresolved. The CDR3 has 15 residues. The V gene's germline CDR1 is SEHNR and CDR2 FQNEAQ (reference sequence). V shed 1 base and J shed 8 bases, with 15 bases lying between them. The CDR3 nucleotides read TGTGCCAGCAGCTTAGTGGCAGGAACCCCTGATGAGCAGTTCTTC. This translates into CASSLVAGTPDEQFF.

The chain uses TRBV19 and TRBJ2-7; TRBD2 might be the D (7 bases). The CDR3 spans 14 residues. Germline V gene sequence: CDR1 LNHDA, CDR2 SQIVND (reference sequence). Trimming shortened V by 3 bases and J by 3 bases, and 12 bases separated the two germline ends. CDR3 bases: TGTGCCAGTAGTATGGGGGGGGCAGGCTACGAGCAGTACTTC. It translates to CASSMGGAGYEQYF.

This chain connects TRBV19 to TRBJ1-5; D remains ambiguous. Deletions cut 1 base from V and 2 bases from J, with 3 bases between. Germline V gives CDR1 LNHDA, CDR2 SQIVND (reference sequence). The CDR3 is made up of 13 amino acids. CDR3: CASSIGGNQPQHF. The CDR3 DNA is TGTGCCAGTAGTATAGGGGGCAATCAGCCCCAGCATTTT.

This chain joins TRBV9 and TRBJ2-1; 10 bases map to TRBD2. The CDR3 runs 15 residues. With V trimmed by 4 bases and J by 1 base, 2 bases remained unmatched. Germline CDR1 and CDR2: SGDLS and YYNGEE. CDR3 sequence: CASSSGLASYNEQFF. The CDR3 bases are TGTGCCAGCAGCTCGGGACTAGCGTCCTACAATGAGCAGTTCTTC.

V gene TRBV12-2 combines with J gene TRBJ1-4. TRBV12-2 has pseudogene status. This CDR3 has 17 amino acids. CDR3 amino acids: CASRLGVGRQSNEKLFF. CDR3 DNA: TGTGCAAGTCGCTTAGGGGTGGGGAGACAGTCAAATGAAAAACTGTTTTTT.